This T cell receptor (beta chain) was captured by sequencing in a study of tumor-infiltrating lymphocytes in primary liver carcinoma. Starting material of about 480 ng total RNA yielded TCR beta cDNA via a constant-region primer. Each TCR beta library was derived from three nested multiplex PCR rounds that employed slightly modified ARM-PCR. TRBV1-TRBV30 forward primers paired with a C-beta reverse primer were used in the first two PCR rounds, which ran about 11 cycles each. TCRdb fed the multiplex PCR reads into MiXCR, producing one record per CDR3 protein. The table lists approximately 45,000 distinct CDR3 sequences, around 70% of them singletons. The CDR3 has 18 residues. Germline assignment: CDR1 SGHRS and CDR2 YFSETQ. Joint extraction of RNA and DNA used roughly 20-32 mg of bulk tissue that was unsorted. Points on this clonotype: One end of the junction fails to match germline, which may point to a read error.

The sample consisted of liver tumor tissue from sampling region 2. Subset in this sample: tumor region T2, inferior pole. V and J are TRBV5-1 and TRBJ2-1; TRBD2 matches at 8 bases. The TCR originated in a man aged 35 to 55 with primary liver carcinoma and hepatitis B virus infection. This chain's CDR3 is CANSLVGKRLAGYYEQFF. CDR3 coding DNA: TGCGCCAACAGCTTGGTGGGGAAGCGCCTAGCGGGTTACTATGAGCAGTTCTTC.